These T cell receptor beta chains were read from a single sample in a study of blood T cell repertoires in COVID-19. The assay was immunoSEQ multiplex PCR, and TCRdb's table has in-frame clones only and misses some. The table shows some 300,000 clones, with roughly 90% occurring only once. The sequenced material came from PBMCs or T cells enriched from blood (not recorded which). The receptors originated from a woman in her twenties or thirties who had recovered from COVID-19. The CDR3 runs from the conserved cysteine through the conserved F or W. D genes are given only for firm matches. Size is stated for part of the rows, as once, few or many counts, or as a class when the clone is expanded.

clone size: once
J gene: TRBJ1-4
V gene: TRBV4-1
D gene: -
CDR3 DNA: TGCGCCAGCAGCCAAGAACAGCATGAAAAACTGTTTTTT
CDR3 protein: CASSQEQHEKLFF

clone size: -
J gene: TRBJ2-7
V gene: TRBV6-1
D gene: -
CDR3 DNA: TGTGCCAGCAGTGAACAGGGGTTCGACGAGCAGTACTTC
CDR3 protein: CASSEQGFDEQYF

clone size: -
J gene: TRBJ2-2
V gene: TRBV2
D gene: -
CDR3 DNA: TGTGCCAGCAGCTCCAAGACAAACACCGGGGAGCTGTTTTTT
CDR3 protein: CASSSKTNTGELFF

clone size: -
J gene: TRBJ2-7
V gene: TRBV4-1
D gene: TRBD1
CDR3 DNA: TGCGCCAGCAGCCAAGAAAGGGGGCGCGTCCACGAGCAGTACTTC
CDR3 protein: CASSQERGRVHEQYF

clone size: -
J gene: TRBJ2-7
V gene: TRBV6-2/TRBV6-3
D gene: TRBD1
CDR3 DNA: TGTGCCAGCAGTTGGCGGGACAGGGGCCGAACCCTGAGCTCCTACGAGCAGTACTTC
CDR3 protein: CASSWRDRGRTLSSYEQYF

clone size: -
J gene: TRBJ1-4
V gene: TRBV18
D gene: -
CDR3 DNA: TGTGCCAGCTCTCCCACCGTGGGGGGTACGGCACTGTTTTTT
CDR3 protein: CASSPTVGGTALFF

clone size: -
J gene: TRBJ2-7
V gene: TRBV9
D gene: -
CDR3 DNA: TGTGCCAGCAGCGGGGGACTTGAAACCTACGAGCAGTACTTC
CDR3 protein: CASSGGLETYEQYF

clone size: few
J gene: TRBJ2-1
V gene: TRBV4-3
D gene: -
CDR3 DNA: TGCGCCAGCAGCCAAGATGGGGGGGGCTATAATGAGCAGTTCTTC
CDR3 protein: CASSQDGGGYNEQFF

clone size: -
J gene: TRBJ1-4
V gene: TRBV5-4
D gene: TRBD1
CDR3 DNA: TGTGCCAGCAGCTCCCAGGGGGCCAGGGGAAACGAAAAACTGTTTTTT
CDR3 protein: CASSSQGARGNEKLFF

clone size: -
J gene: TRBJ1-2
V gene: TRBV27
D gene: -
CDR3 DNA: TGTGCCAGCAGTTTTGATCCCATGCAGTTTTGGGGCTACACCTTC
CDR3 protein: CASSFDPMQFWGYTF

clone size: -
J gene: TRBJ1-1
V gene: TRBV19
D gene: TRBD1
CDR3 DNA: TGTGCCAGTAGTATGCAAAGGGGGGACAGGAGAAGAGGGACTGAAGCTTTCTTT
CDR3 protein: CASSMQRGDRRRGTEAFF

clone size: few
J gene: TRBJ1-2
V gene: TRBV3-1/TRBV3-2
D gene: TRBD1
CDR3 DNA: TGTGCCAGCAGCCAAGAAGGGACAGGGTACTATGGCTACACCTTC
CDR3 protein: CASSQEGTGYYGYTF

clone size: -
J gene: TRBJ2-5
V gene: TRBV2
D gene: -
CDR3 DNA: TGTGCCAGCAGTGAATATCGGGGGGCAGAGACCCAGTACTTC
CDR3 protein: CASSEYRGAETQYF

clone size: -
J gene: TRBJ2-2
V gene: TRBV27
D gene: -
CDR3 DNA: TGTGCCAGCAGTTTATTGAGAGAGGTCGGGGAGCTGTTTTTT
CDR3 protein: CASSLLREVGELFF

clone size: -
J gene: TRBJ2-3
V gene: TRBV20-1
D gene: -
CDR3 DNA: TGCAGTGCTAGTAGTCCTGGAGGGGGGGGAGCGGATACGCAGTATTTT
CDR3 protein: CSASSPGGGGADTQYF

clone size: -
J gene: TRBJ1-6
V gene: TRBV7-9
D gene: TRBD1
CDR3 DNA: TGTGCCAGCAGCTCGACCGGAGGGACAGATAATTCACCCCTCCACTTT
CDR3 protein: CASSSTGGTDNSPLHF

clone size: -
J gene: TRBJ2-2
V gene: TRBV5-1
D gene: -
CDR3 DNA: TGCGCCAGCAGCTGGGCGGGGGCGGACACCGGGGAGCTGTTTTTT
CDR3 protein: CASSWAGADTGELFF

clone size: -
J gene: TRBJ1-1
V gene: TRBV28
D gene: TRBD1
CDR3 DNA: TGTGCCAGCAGTGGCCCAGGGGGACAAAGCAGAGGTGAAGCTTTCTTT
CDR3 protein: CASSGPGGQSRGEAFF

clone size: -
J gene: TRBJ1-6
V gene: TRBV19
D gene: TRBD1
CDR3 DNA: TGTGCCAGTAGTATAGTGGGACAGGGGGCGAGGTCACCCCTCCACTTT
CDR3 protein: CASSIVGQGARSPLHF

clone size: few
J gene: TRBJ1-1
V gene: TRBV3-1/TRBV3-2
D gene: TRBD1
CDR3 DNA: TGTGCCAGCAGCCGCGGACAGGTTAACACTGAAGCTTTCTTT
CDR3 protein: CASSRGQVNTEAFF

clone size: -
J gene: TRBJ1-3
V gene: TRBV9
D gene: TRBD1
CDR3 DNA: TGTGCCAGCAGCCCTCAACCGCAGGGGGCGAACGGAAACACCATATATTTT
CDR3 protein: CASSPQPQGANGNTIYF

clone size: -
J gene: TRBJ2-7
V gene: TRBV27
D gene: TRBD1
CDR3 DNA: TGTGCCAGCAGTTTAAGGAGTCGGGGACAGGGAAGCTCCTACGAGCAGTACTTC
CDR3 protein: CASSLRSRGQGSSYEQYF